These T cell receptor beta chains were read from a single sample in a study of blood T cell repertoires in COVID-19. Libraries were prepared by immunoSEQ multiplex PCR; TCRdb keeps only in-frame clonotypes and omits some of them. This table holds around 170,000 clones, around 87% found once. Sequenced input: peripheral blood. The receptors stem from a man aged 55 to 69 with COVID-19, enrolled during active disease. Each CDR3 is given with its conserved first and last residue.

v_gene: TRBV19
CDR3aa: CASRLGGAGNTIYF

v_gene: TRBV28
CDR3aa: CASSPGPAGGQFF

v_gene: TRBV19
CDR3aa: CASRWTSGFYNEQFF

v_gene: TRBV5-8
CDR3aa: CASSLALTGLSGNTIYF

v_gene: TRBV2
CDR3aa: CATKGGGGLTDTQYF

v_gene: TRBV28
CDR3aa: CASEGTGELFF

v_gene: TRBV3-1/TRBV3-2
CDR3aa: CASSPELTGIGNTIYF

v_gene: TRBV4-2
CDR3aa: CASSQVSNYGYTF

v_gene: TRBV30
CDR3aa: CAWSRGTNTEAFF

v_gene: TRBV3-1/TRBV3-2
CDR3aa: CASSQSTGISTDTQYF

v_gene: TRBV5-1
CDR3aa: CASSALTETYNEQFF

v_gene: TRBV6-5
CDR3aa: CASSPPGDNYGYTF

v_gene: TRBV19
CDR3aa: CASSIAAVTNEKLFF

v_gene: TRBV5-5
CDR3aa: CASSFGLAGVHEQYF

v_gene: TRBV2
CDR3aa: CASGTGVQPQHF

v_gene: TRBV29-1
CDR3aa: CSTTKTGGLETQYF

v_gene: TRBV28
CDR3aa: CASSLSDPFYGYTF

v_gene: TRBV7-6
CDR3aa: CASSPTQVTKPHSGNTIYF

v_gene: TRBV11-3
CDR3aa: CASSLGGQTNTEAFF

v_gene: TRBV11-2
CDR3aa: CASSEQGAGNQPQHF

v_gene: TRBV6-5
CDR3aa: CASSAPGEQYF

v_gene: TRBV18
CDR3aa: CASSRHQGETYEQYF

v_gene: TRBV6-5
CDR3aa: CASRGQGHNYGYTF

v_gene: TRBV27
CDR3aa: CASKRGGGPLHF

v_gene: TRBV5-1
CDR3aa: CASSLARLADGNTIYF

v_gene: TRBV5-4
CDR3aa: CASSMTDRAQETQYF

v_gene: TRBV4-3
CDR3aa: CASSQDFEGVSGNTIYF

v_gene: TRBV30
CDR3aa: CAWSSGISNQPQHF

v_gene: TRBV6-5
CDR3aa: CASSNLGLGNTIYF

v_gene: TRBV28
CDR3aa: CASSLFRRNSYEQYF

v_gene: TRBV11-2
CDR3aa: CASTQTGGRSKTQYF

v_gene: TRBV3-1/TRBV3-2
CDR3aa: CASSQLLDSRHGYTF

v_gene: TRBV5-4
CDR3aa: CASSSTGGADYGYTF

v_gene: TRBV6-4
CDR3aa: CASSEEGGAGDEQFF

v_gene: TRBV9
CDR3aa: CASSPSPSNQPQHF

v_gene: TRBV5-1
CDR3aa: CASSLEGARVSEAFF

v_gene: TRBV10-2
CDR3aa: CASSESIAGGFGANVLTF

v_gene: TRBV2
CDR3aa: CASMRGGTEAFF

v_gene: TRBV5-1
CDR3aa: CASSSGTSYNEQFF

v_gene: TRBV7-2
CDR3aa: CASSLGGPGETQYF

v_gene: TRBV6-5
CDR3aa: CASSYRVGTEAFF

v_gene: TRBV5-1
CDR3aa: CASSFGGSTNEKLFF

v_gene: TRBV11-2
CDR3aa: CASSLQGAGELFF

v_gene: TRBV7-9
CDR3aa: CASSLSGAYNEQFF

v_gene: TRBV2
CDR3aa: CASKVSGFGAKNIQYF

v_gene: TRBV30
CDR3aa: CAWKGQGNNQPQHF

v_gene: TRBV28
CDR3aa: CASSLSGKQYF

v_gene: TRBV2
CDR3aa: CASNGLAGGIASYNEQFF

v_gene: TRBV18
CDR3aa: CASSPRQESTDTQYF

v_gene: TRBV7-2
CDR3aa: CASSPLSLSNQPQHF

v_gene: TRBV18
CDR3aa: CASSPGQNTEAFF

v_gene: TRBV30
CDR3aa: CAWRQTGNTIYF

v_gene: TRBV6-2/TRBV6-3
CDR3aa: CASSAYGSQPQHF

v_gene: TRBV7-9
CDR3aa: CASSPGQGIYGYTF

v_gene: TRBV7-2
CDR3aa: CASSPQGSYGYTF